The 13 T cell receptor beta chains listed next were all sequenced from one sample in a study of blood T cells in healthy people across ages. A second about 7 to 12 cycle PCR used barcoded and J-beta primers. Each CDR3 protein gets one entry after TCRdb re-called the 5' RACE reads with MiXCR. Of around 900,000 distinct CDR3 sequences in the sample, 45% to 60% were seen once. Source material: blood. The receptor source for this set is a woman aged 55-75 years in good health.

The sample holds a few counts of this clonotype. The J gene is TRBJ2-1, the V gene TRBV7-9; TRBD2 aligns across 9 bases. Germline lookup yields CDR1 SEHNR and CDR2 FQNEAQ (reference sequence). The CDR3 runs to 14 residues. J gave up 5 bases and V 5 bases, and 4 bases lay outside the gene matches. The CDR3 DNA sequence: TGTGCCAGCAGCAGGAGCGGGGGGAACAATGAGCAGTTCTTC. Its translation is CASSRSGGNNEQFF. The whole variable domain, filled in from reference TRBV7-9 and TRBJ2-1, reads DTGVSQNPRHKITKRGQNVTFRCDPISEHNRLYWYRQTLGQGPEFLTYFQNEAQLEKSRLLSDRFSAERPKGSFSTLEIQRTEQGDSAMYLCASSRSGGNNEQFFGPGTRLTVL.

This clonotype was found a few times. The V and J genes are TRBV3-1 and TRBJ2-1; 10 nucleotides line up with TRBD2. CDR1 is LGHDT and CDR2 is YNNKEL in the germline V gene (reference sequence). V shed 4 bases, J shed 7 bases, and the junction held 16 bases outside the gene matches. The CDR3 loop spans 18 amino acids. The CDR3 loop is CASSPYVTGTSVGNEQFF. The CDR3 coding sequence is TGTGCCAGCAGCCCTTACGTAACCGGGACTAGCGTAGGGAATGAGCAGTTCTTC.

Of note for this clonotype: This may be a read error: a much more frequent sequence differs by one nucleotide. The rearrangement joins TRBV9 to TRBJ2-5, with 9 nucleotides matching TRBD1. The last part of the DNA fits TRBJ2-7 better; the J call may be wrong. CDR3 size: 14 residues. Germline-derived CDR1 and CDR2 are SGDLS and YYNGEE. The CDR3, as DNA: TGTGCCAGCAGTAGCCGGGACAGGGCCAACGAGCAGTACTTC. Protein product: CASSSRDRANEQYF.

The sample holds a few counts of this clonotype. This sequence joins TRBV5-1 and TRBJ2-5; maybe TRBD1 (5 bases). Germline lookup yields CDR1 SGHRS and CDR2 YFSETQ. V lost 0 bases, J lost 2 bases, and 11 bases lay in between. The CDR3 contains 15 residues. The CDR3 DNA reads TGCGCCAGCAGCTTGGGGGCAGGGCAACAAGAGACCCAGTACTTC. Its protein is CASSLGAGQQETQYF.

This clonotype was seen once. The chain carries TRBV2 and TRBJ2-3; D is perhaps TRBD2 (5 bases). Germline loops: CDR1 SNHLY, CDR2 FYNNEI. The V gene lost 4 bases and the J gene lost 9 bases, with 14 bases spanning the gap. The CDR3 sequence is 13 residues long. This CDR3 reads CASSVGQRGTQYF. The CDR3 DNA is TGTGCCAGCAGTGTTGGCCAACGAGGGACGCAGTATTTT.

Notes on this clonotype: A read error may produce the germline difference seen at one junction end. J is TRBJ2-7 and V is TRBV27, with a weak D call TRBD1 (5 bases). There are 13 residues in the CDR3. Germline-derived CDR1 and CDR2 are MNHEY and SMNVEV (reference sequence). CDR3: CASSVDRFYEEYF. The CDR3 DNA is TGTGCCAGCAGTGTTGACAGATTCTACGAGGAGTACTTC.

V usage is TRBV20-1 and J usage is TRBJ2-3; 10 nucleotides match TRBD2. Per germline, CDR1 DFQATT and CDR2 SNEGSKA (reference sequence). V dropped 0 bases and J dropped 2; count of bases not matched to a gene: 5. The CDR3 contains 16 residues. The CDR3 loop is CSARDPTSGTTDTQYF. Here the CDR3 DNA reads TGCAGTGCTAGAGATCCTACTAGCGGGACCACAGATACGCAGTATTTT.

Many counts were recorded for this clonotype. CDR3 amino acids: CASSQGTSGNYEQYF. The CDR3 DNA reads as TGTGCCAGCAGCCAAGGTACTAGCGGGAACTACGAGCAGTACTTC. V is TRBV3-1 and J is TRBJ2-7; 10 nucleotides align to TRBD2. The CDR3 extends over 15 amino acids. V gave up 1 base and J gave up 3 bases; unmatched junction bases: 3. From germline, CDR1 is LGHDT and CDR2 YNNKEL (reference sequence).

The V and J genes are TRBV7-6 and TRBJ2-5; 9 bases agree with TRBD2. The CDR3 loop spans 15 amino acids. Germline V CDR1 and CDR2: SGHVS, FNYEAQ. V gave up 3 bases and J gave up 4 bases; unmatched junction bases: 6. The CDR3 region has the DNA TGTGCCAGCAGCTTCGGGACTAGCTTCGGAGAGACCCAGTACTTC. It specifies CASSFGTSFGETQYF.

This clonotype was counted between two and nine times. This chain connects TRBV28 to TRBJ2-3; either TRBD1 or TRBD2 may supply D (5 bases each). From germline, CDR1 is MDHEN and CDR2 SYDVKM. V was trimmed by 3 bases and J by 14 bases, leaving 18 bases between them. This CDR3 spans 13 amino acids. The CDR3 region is CASSFDPGGMGYF. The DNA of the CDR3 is TGTGCCAGCAGTTTCGACCCTGGGGGAATGGGGTATTTT.

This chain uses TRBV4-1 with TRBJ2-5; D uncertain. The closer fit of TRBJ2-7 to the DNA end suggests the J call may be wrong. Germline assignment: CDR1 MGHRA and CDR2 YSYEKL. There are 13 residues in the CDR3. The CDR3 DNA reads TGCGCCAGCGGCCGCAATCCTTCCTACGAGCAGTACTTC. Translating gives CASGRNPSYEQYF.

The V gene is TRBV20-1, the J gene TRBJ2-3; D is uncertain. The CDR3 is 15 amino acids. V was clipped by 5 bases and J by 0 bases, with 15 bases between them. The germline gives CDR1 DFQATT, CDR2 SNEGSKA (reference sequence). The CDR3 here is CSAEETLVSTDTQYF. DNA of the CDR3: TGCAGTGCTGAGGAGACCCTCGTAAGCACAGATACGCAGTATTTT.

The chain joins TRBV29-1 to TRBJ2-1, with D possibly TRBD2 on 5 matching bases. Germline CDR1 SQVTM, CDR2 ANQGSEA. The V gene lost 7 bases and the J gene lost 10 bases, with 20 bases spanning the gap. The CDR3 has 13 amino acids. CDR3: CSGSAEVSREQFF. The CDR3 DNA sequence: TGCAGCGGGTCGGCGGAGGTAAGCAGGGAGCAGTTCTTC.